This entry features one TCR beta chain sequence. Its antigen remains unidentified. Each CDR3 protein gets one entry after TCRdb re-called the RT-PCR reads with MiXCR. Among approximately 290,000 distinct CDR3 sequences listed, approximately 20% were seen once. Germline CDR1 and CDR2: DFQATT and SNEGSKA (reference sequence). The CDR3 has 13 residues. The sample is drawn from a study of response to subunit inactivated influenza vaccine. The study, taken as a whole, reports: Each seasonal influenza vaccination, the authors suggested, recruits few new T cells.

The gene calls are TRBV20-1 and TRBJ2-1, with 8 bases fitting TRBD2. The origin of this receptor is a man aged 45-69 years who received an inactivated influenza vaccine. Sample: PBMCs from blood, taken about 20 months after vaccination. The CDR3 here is CRLAGPSYNEQFF. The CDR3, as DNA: TGCAGATTAGCGGGGCCCTCCTACAATGAGCAGTTCTTC.